This is a list of T cell receptor beta chains from one sample in a study of T cell repertoires and Cas9 in healthy adults. Measured with immunoSEQ multiplex PCR; TCRdb has only the in-frame clones, and not every one. Among 20,000 to 25,000 clones listed, about 90% were seen once. The sequencing input was CD4+ effector T cells (CD127+, CD25-, CD137-, CD154-) from PBMCs; culture status not recorded. These TCRs come from a human donor in good health. CDR3s include the opening cysteine and the closing phenylalanine or tryptophan. A D gene is named only where the DNA matches it firmly. Expanded clones get a size class; other rows say once, few or many, or leave the size out.

D: .
J: TRBJ2-3
V: TRBV2
size: .
DNA: TGTGCCAGCGGCGGGACACTAGGGGATACGCAGTATTTT
CDR3: CASGGTLGDTQYF

D: TRBD1
J: TRBJ1-1
V: TRBV4-1
size: .
DNA: TGCGCCAGCAGCCAAGAGGACAGGGGGCGCCGGGATTTT
CDR3: CASSQEDRGRRDF

D: TRBD1
J: TRBJ2-3
V: TRBV7-2
size: .
DNA: TGTGCCAGCAGCGAACCACAGGGGGTAACGCAGTATTTT
CDR3: CASSEPQGVTQYF

D: .
J: TRBJ1-2
V: TRBV6-1
size: .
DNA: TGTGCCAGCAGTTATTCCGACAGACGGTATGGCTACACCTTC
CDR3: CASSYSDRRYGYTF

D: .
J: TRBJ2-2
V: TRBV14
size: .
DNA: TGTGCCAGCGGATCGGGGAACACCGGGGAGCTGTTTTTT
CDR3: CASGSGNTGELFF

D: .
J: TRBJ1-5
V: TRBV28
size: once
DNA: TGTGCCAGCGGCACTGGCAATCAGCCCCAGCATTTT
CDR3: CASGTGNQPQHF

D: TRBD1
J: TRBJ2-2
V: TRBV18
size: .
DNA: TGTGCCAGCACGGGGACAGGGTTGACCGGGGAGCTGTTTTTT
CDR3: CASTGTGLTGELFF

D: TRBD2
J: TRBJ2-1
V: TRBV4-2
size: .
DNA: TGTGCCAGCAGCCAAGCAGCTAGCGGGAGTGTGAGCGATGAGCAGTTCTTC
CDR3: CASSQAASGSVSDEQFF

D: TRBD1
J: TRBJ1-5
V: TRBV18
size: .
DNA: TGTGCCAGCTCGATGGAAGCGACAGGGGGCAGTCAGCCCCAGCATTTT
CDR3: CASSMEATGGSQPQHF

D: .
J: TRBJ2-1
V: TRBV12-5
size: .
DNA: TGTGCTAGTGTTGCCCCGGGGGTGAATGAGCAGTTCTTC
CDR3: CASVAPGVNEQFF

D: TRBD1
J: TRBJ1-1
V: TRBV5-8
size: .
DNA: TGTGCCAGCAGAACCACCCCGGGACAGGGGGGAAACACTGAAGCTTTCTTT
CDR3: CASRTTPGQGGNTEAFF

D: TRBD2
J: TRBJ2-3
V: TRBV27
size: once
DNA: TGTGCCAGCAGTTTACTTAGCGGGGGGGCCCGCGATACGCAGTATTTT
CDR3: CASSLLSGGARDTQYF

D: .
J: TRBJ1-2
V: TRBV16
size: .
DNA: TGTGCCAGCAGCCAATCCCTATCCGGAGGAAGCTATGGCTACACCTTC
CDR3: CASSQSLSGGSYGYTF

D: .
J: TRBJ2-6
V: TRBV13
size: .
DNA: TGTGCCAGCAGCCCCTCCTCCGCCAACGTCCTGACTTTC
CDR3: CASSPSSANVLTF

D: TRBD2
J: TRBJ2-2
V: TRBV7-2
size: .
DNA: TGTGCCAGCAGCTTCAGGACTAGCGGAGCGAGCGGGGAGCTGTTTTTT
CDR3: CASSFRTSGASGELFF

D: .
J: TRBJ2-2
V: TRBV5-4
size: .
DNA: TGTGCCAGCAGCCGATCTAGGATAGCGAACACCGGGGAGCTGTTTTTT
CDR3: CASSRSRIANTGELFF

D: .
J: TRBJ2-3
V: TRBV5-4
size: .
DNA: TGTGCCAGCAGTTCTGGGACTCAACCTACAGATACGCAGTATTTT
CDR3: CASSSGTQPTDTQYF

D: .
J: TRBJ1-3
V: TRBV7-3
size: .
DNA: TGTGCCAGCAGCCCCATGGCCGGGTCTGGAAACACCATATATTTT
CDR3: CASSPMAGSGNTIYF

D: .
J: TRBJ1-2
V: TRBV9
size: .
DNA: TGTGCCAGCAGCCACAGGACAAACTATGGCTACACCTTC
CDR3: CASSHRTNYGYTF

D: .
J: TRBJ2-4
V: TRBV11-3
size: .
DNA: TGTGCCAGCAGCTTAGATCCCGGGGACATTCAGTACTTC
CDR3: CASSLDPGDIQYF

D: .
J: TRBJ2-1
V: TRBV11-3
size: .
DNA: TGTGCCAGCAGGATCGGATCGGGTCTCATGGATGAGCAGTTCTTC
CDR3: CASRIGSGLMDEQFF

D: TRBD1
J: TRBJ1-1
V: TRBV11-2
size: .
DNA: TGTGCCAGCAGCCAACGGACAGGAACAAGATTAGGGGAGAACACTGAAGCTTTCTTT
CDR3: CASSQRTGTRLGENTEAFF

D: .
J: TRBJ1-5
V: TRBV4-2
size: .
DNA: TGTGCCAGCAGCCAAGTATCGGGGCAGCCCCAGCATTTT
CDR3: CASSQVSGQPQHF

D: .
J: TRBJ1-1
V: TRBV29-1
size: .
DNA: TGCAGCGTTGACCGGGGCACTGAAGCTTTCTTT
CDR3: CSVDRGTEAFF

D: TRBD2
J: TRBJ2-3
V: TRBV19
size: once
DNA: TGTGCCAGTAGGGCGGGACTAGCGGGGGGCACTAGCACAGATACGCAGTATTTT
CDR3: CASRAGLAGGTSTDTQYF

D: .
J: TRBJ2-2
V: TRBV19
size: .
DNA: TGTGCCAGTAAGAGGACCGGGGAGCTGTTTTTT
CDR3: CASKRTGELFF

D: .
J: TRBJ2-5
V: TRBV7-9
size: .
DNA: TGTGCCTCTAAGGTCCCGGAGAAGGAGACCCAGTACTTC
CDR3: CASKVPEKETQYF

D: .
J: TRBJ1-2
V: TRBV4-3
size: .
DNA: TGCGCCAGCAGCCAAGAAAACACGGAAACAGGACACTATGGCTACACCTTC
CDR3: CASSQENTETGHYGYTF

D: .
J: TRBJ1-1
V: TRBV18
size: .
DNA: TGTGCCAGCTCAGCTGGTAACACTGAAGCTTTCTTT
CDR3: CASSAGNTEAFF

D: TRBD1
J: TRBJ2-1
V: TRBV4-3
size: .
DNA: TGCGCCAGCAGCCGGGACAGGGGTCGGAGGGAATACAATGAGCAGTTCTTC
CDR3: CASSRDRGRREYNEQFF

D: .
J: TRBJ1-1
V: TRBV28
size: .
DNA: .
CDR3: CASSTSFGTNDRF

D: .
J: TRBJ2-2
V: TRBV7-7
size: .
DNA: TGTGCCAGCAGCAATCCCCTCCCACCGGGCAGGAGCACCGGGGAGCTGTTTTTT
CDR3: CASSNPLPPGRSTGELFF

D: .
J: TRBJ1-2
V: TRBV5-5
size: .
DNA: TGTGCCAGCAGCCCCGAATTAGGGCGGTCCGGCTACACCTTC
CDR3: CASSPELGRSGYTF

D: .
J: TRBJ1-4
V: TRBV11-2
size: .
DNA: TGTGCCAGCAGCCGGGAGGGGAGGGTTGTGGGTGAAAAACTGTTTTTT
CDR3: CASSREGRVVGEKLFF

D: TRBD2
J: TRBJ2-3
V: TRBV11-3
size: .
DNA: TGTGCCAGCAGCCCAGCGGGAGGGCCTTCAGATACGCAGTATTTT
CDR3: CASSPAGGPSDTQYF

D: .
J: TRBJ2-2
V: TRBV6-5
size: .
DNA: TGTGCCAGCAGCAAGGGGAAGTATAAACTGTTTTTT
CDR3: CASSKGKYKLFF

D: TRBD2
J: TRBJ2-1
V: TRBV5-1
size: .
DNA: TGCGCCAGCAGCTATCGGGGGGACCCCTACAATGAGCAGTTCTTC
CDR3: CASSYRGDPYNEQFF

D: .
J: TRBJ2-7
V: TRBV15
size: .
DNA: TGTGCCACCAGCAGAGAGTATGGGGGGGGCGACGAGCAGTACTTC
CDR3: CATSREYGGGDEQYF

D: TRBD1
J: TRBJ1-2
V: TRBV6-5
size: .
DNA: TGTGCCAGCAGCTATGACAGGGGCTATGGCTACACCTTC
CDR3: CASSYDRGYGYTF

D: TRBD1
J: TRBJ2-7
V: TRBV18
size: .
DNA: TGTGCCAGCTCATCGGGACAGGGGCTTACCTACGAGCAGTACTTC
CDR3: CASSSGQGLTYEQYF

D: .
J: TRBJ1-3
V: TRBV19
size: .
DNA: TGTGCCAGTAGTGACAGCTCTGGAAACACCATATATTTT
CDR3: CASSDSSGNTIYF

D: .
J: TRBJ2-6
V: TRBV25-1
size: .
DNA: TGTGCCAGTGGACATAGTATCCCTGGGGCCAACGTCCTGACTTTC
CDR3: CASGHSIPGANVLTF

D: .
J: TRBJ2-5
V: TRBV4-1
size: .
DNA: TGCGCCAGCAGCCAAGTGAGTGGGGGGCCGGAGACCCAGTACTTC
CDR3: CASSQVSGGPETQYF

D: .
J: TRBJ2-3
V: TRBV28
size: .
DNA: TGTGCCAGCAGTTTCCGTGTGGAAAGCACAGATACGCAGTATTTT
CDR3: CASSFRVESTDTQYF

D: .
J: TRBJ2-5
V: TRBV5-1
size: .
DNA: TGCGCCAGCAGCTTGCAAGAGACCCAGTACTTC
CDR3: CASSLQETQYF

D: .
J: TRBJ1-4
V: TRBV10-3
size: once
DNA: TGTGCCATCAATAAGGGGGCTAATGAAAAACTGTTTTTT
CDR3: CAINKGANEKLFF

D: .
J: TRBJ1-2
V: TRBV6-5
size: .
DNA: TGTGCCAGCAGCCCCGTGGGGGACTACTATGGCTACACCTTC
CDR3: CASSPVGDYYGYTF

D: TRBD1
J: TRBJ1-6
V: TRBV9
size: .
DNA: TGTGCCAGCAGCGTGGGACAGGGGGCGAATTCACCCCTCCACTTT
CDR3: CASSVGQGANSPLHF

D: .
J: TRBJ2-5
V: TRBV20-1
size: .
DNA: TGCAGTGCAACAGTCCAAGAGACCCAGTACTTC
CDR3: CSATVQETQYF

D: .
J: TRBJ2-2
V: TRBV4-3
size: .
DNA: TGCGCCAGCAGCCAGGACCCCTCAAGGCGGACCGGGGAGCTGTTTTTT
CDR3: CASSQDPSRRTGELFF

D: .
J: TRBJ2-1
V: TRBV10-3
size: .
DNA: TGTGCCATCAGTTTTAGCGTAATTTACAATGAGCAGTTCTTC
CDR3: CAISFSVIYNEQFF

D: .
J: TRBJ1-4
V: TRBV25-1
size: .
DNA: TGTGCCAGCAGAACGGGAGCAGAACTGTTTTTT
CDR3: CASRTGAELFF

D: TRBD2
J: TRBJ2-3
V: TRBV14
size: .
DNA: TGTGCCAGCAGCCGCAGCGGGGGCCGGGGTACGCAGTATTTT
CDR3: CASSRSGGRGTQYF

D: TRBD1
J: TRBJ2-1
V: TRBV7-2
size: .
DNA: TGTGCCAGCAGCTGGGACAGGGGGGTCAATGAGCAGTTCTTC
CDR3: CASSWDRGVNEQFF

D: .
J: TRBJ1-2
V: TRBV11-2
size: once
DNA: TGTGCCAGCAGCTTAGACCCACGGGGCTATGGCTACACCTTC
CDR3: CASSLDPRGYGYTF

D: .
J: TRBJ1-2
V: TRBV18
size: .
DNA: TGTGCCAGCTCACCCTCGGCAGCCTATGGCTACACCTTC
CDR3: CASSPSAAYGYTF

D: .
J: TRBJ1-1
V: TRBV18
size: .
DNA: TGTGCCAGCGGACGCGGGGGGACTGAAGCTTTCTTT
CDR3: CASGRGGTEAFF

D: .
J: TRBJ2-3
V: TRBV6-5
size: .
DNA: TGTGCCAGCAGTAAAGGAGATACGCAGTATTTT
CDR3: CASSKGDTQYF

D: .
J: TRBJ2-3
V: TRBV5-8
size: .
DNA: TGTGCCAGCAGCTTGGGTGGAGGGTCCCCAGATACGCAGTATTTT
CDR3: CASSLGGGSPDTQYF